The 25 T cell receptor beta chains below were found in one sample sequenced in a study of tumor-infiltrating lymphocytes in primary liver carcinoma. Constant-region priming of roughly 0.45 ug total RNA yielded TCR beta cDNA. Library construction for TCR beta comprised three nested multiplex PCR rounds performed with slightly modified ARM-PCR. It was with TRBV1-TRBV30 forward primers and a C-beta reverse primer that the first two PCR rounds were run, at around 11 cycles each. TCRdb reprocessed the multiplex PCR reads with MiXCR, giving one entry per CDR3 protein. The table has approximately 92,000 distinct CDR3 sequences, over 55% seen once. Extraction of RNA together with DNA used about 20-34 mg of unsorted bulk tissue. The sample taken for sequencing was liver tumor tissue from sampling region 5. The subset here: tumor region T5, tumor centre. The source of these receptors is a woman aged 60 to 75 with primary liver carcinoma and hepatitis B virus infection.

Worth noting for this clonotype: Without the conserved terminal phenylalanine or tryptophan, this CDR3 likely stems from a read error. The chain's CDR3 is CTSRGPRQAYYEQYY. The DNA of the CDR3 is TGTACCAGCAGGGGCCCACGGCAGGCCTACTACGAGCAGTACTAC. The chain carries TRBV6-5 and TRBJ2-7; D might be TRBD1 (6 bases). Germline values: CDR1 MNHEY, CDR2 SVGAGI. The CDR3 totals 15 residues.

For this clonotype: One junction end does not reproduce the germline sequence, and a read error may be involved. V is TRBV11-2 and J is TRBJ2-2, with D possibly matching TRBD2 (5 bases). Germline V gene sequence: CDR1 SGHAT, CDR2 FQNNGV. The CDR3 consists of 15 residues. The CDR3 DNA reads TGTGCCAGCGGCCCTCTGCAAGGACCGACCGGGGAGCGGTTTTTT. It encodes CASGPLQGPTGERFF. The full variable domain, rest sourced from reference TRBV11-2 and TRBJ2-2, is EAGVAQSPRYKIIEKRQSVAFWCNPISGHATLYWYQQILGQGPKLLIQFQNNGVVDDSQLPKDRFSAERLKGVDSTLKIQPAKLEDSAVYLCASGPLQGPTGERFFGEGSRLTVL.

Comment on this clonotype: With a much larger clone just one base away, this may be a read error. The chain couples TRBV5-1 to TRBJ2-6; 9 nucleotides match TRBD1. Germline CDR1 is SGHRS and CDR2 is YFSETQ. CDR3 length equals 19 residues. The V segment lost 7 bases and the J segment 2 bases; nucleotides outside the gene matches: 16. CDR3 nucleotide sequence: TGCGCCAGCTGCCCCTTTGGTTTAGGACAGGGGACTGGGGCCAACGTCCTGACTTTC. Translation gives CASCPFGLGQGTGANVLTF.

Note on this clonotype: Mismatch with germline at one junction end may stem from a read error. V gene TRBV28 combines with J gene TRBJ2-1; 9 bases line up with TRBD2. The CDR3 covers 16 residues. Germline CDR1 reads MDHEN; CDR2 reads SYDVKM. The CDR3 sequence: CACSSYSGSSYNEQFF. The CDR3 DNA reads TGTGCCTGCAGTTCATATAGCGGGAGCTCCTACAATGAGCAGTTCTTC.

This clonotype was seen only a few times. V is TRBV19 and J is TRBJ2-7, with 7 bases identical to TRBD2. Trimming cost V 3 bases and J 3 bases; bases outside gene matches: 5. The CDR3 is made up of 14 amino acids. Looked up from germline, CDR1 is LNHDA and CDR2 is SQIVND (reference sequence). CDR3 bases: TGTGCCAGTAGTATTAGCGGGTCTAACTACGAGCAGTACTTC. Translating gives CASSISGSNYEQYF.

The chain is built from TRBV7-3 and TRBJ2-1; D is possibly TRBD1 or TRBD2 (6 bases each). Germline CDR1 is SGHTA and CDR2 is FQGTGA. The CDR3 is 12 residues long. V gave up 8 bases and J gave up 12 bases, with 17 bases separating them. The CDR3 spells CASAGGHKRQFF. The DNA for the CDR3 is TGTGCCAGCGCCGGGGGCCATAAAAGGCAGTTCTTC.

The gene calls are TRBV6-1 and TRBJ2-3, with 7 positions matching TRBD2. Germline V gives CDR1 MNHNS, CDR2 SASEGT. V gave up 4 bases and J gave up 3 bases; unmatched junction bases: 7. The length of the CDR3 is 15 residues. In nucleotides, the CDR3 is TGTGCCAGCAGTGGGACTAGTGGGAGGACAGATACGCAGTATTTT. This codes for CASSGTSGRTDTQYF.

The V call is TRBV11-3, the J call TRBJ2-5; D is unclear. The CDR3 has 12 amino acids. Trimming took 1 base from V and 13 from J, leaving 13 bases between them. The germline V gene has CDR1 SGHNT and CDR2 YENEEA. CDR3 in amino acids: CASSLGTETLYF. The DNA of the CDR3 is TGTGCCAGCAGCTTAGGCACAGAGACTCTGTACTTC. Variable domain in full (rest from reference TRBV11-3 and TRBJ2-5): EAGVVQSPRYKIIEKKQPVAFWCNPISGHNTLYWYLQNLGQGPELLIRYENEEAVDDSQLPKDRFSAERLKGVDSTLKIQPAELGDSAVYLCASSLGTETLYFGPGTRLLVL.

In the case of this clonotype: This may be a read error: a much more frequent sequence differs by one nucleotide. This chain uses TRBV2 with TRBJ2-7; D remains ambiguous. CDR1 SNHLY and CDR2 FYNNEI come from the germline V gene. Trimming removed 10 bases at V and 3 bases at J, with 16 bases between. The CDR3 length is 13 residues. The CDR3 nucleotides read TGTGCCAACAGACGGGTAGTGGACTACGAGCAGTACTTC. Its translation: CANRRVVDYEQYF.

In regard to this clonotype: A much larger clone differs from this one at a single base, so this may be a read error. This sequence joins TRBV10-3 and TRBJ2-3; TRBD1 aligns across 8 bases. This CDR3 has 14 amino acids. The V gene's germline CDR1 is ENHRY and CDR2 SYGVKD. In DNA form, the CDR3 reads TGTACCACCAGACAGGGGATGGGCACAGATACGCAGTATTTT. Encoded protein: CTTRQGMGTDTQYF.

A note on this clonotype: The junction shows a germline mismatch at one end, possibly a read error. The chain uses TRBV7-8 and TRBJ2-1; 11 nucleotides align to TRBD2. CDR1 and CDR2 (germline): SGHVS, FQNEAQ. This CDR3 is 17 amino acids long. The CDR3 loop reads CASSLSPSGRIRNEHFF. The CDR3 nucleotides read TGTGCCAGCAGCTTATCCCCTAGCGGGAGGATTAGGAATGAGCACTTCTTC.

A word on this clonotype: An end of the junction differs from the germline gene, which may be a read error. The chain uses TRBV10-2 and TRBJ2-7; 7 bases are shared with TRBD2. The CDR3 consists of 15 residues. Germline CDR1 is WSHSY and CDR2 is SAAADI. CDR3 region: CVSNEAASGRLEQYF. DNA for the CDR3: TGCGTCAGCAATGAGGCGGCTAGCGGCCGCCTGGAGCAGTACTTC.

Turning to this clonotype: The CDR3 end shows no conserved phenylalanine or tryptophan, and so a read error is likely. This rearrangement joins TRBV12-3 or TRBV12-4 to TRBJ2-5, with D perhaps being TRBD1 or TRBD2 (5 bases each). The CDR3 consists of 17 residues. The CDR3 here is CANSFSGALLGQETQYY. CDR3 DNA sequence: TGTGCCAACAGTTTTTCCGGGGCTTTGTTGGGGCAAGAGACCCAGTACTAC.

V and J are TRBV29-1 and TRBJ2-1; the D gene is possibly TRBD2 (6 bases). The CDR3 runs to 13 residues. In germline, CDR1 is SQVTM, CDR2 ANQGSEA. V was pared by 5 bases and J by 10 bases, with 18 bases between. CDR3 amino acids: CSVKVDGSGEQFF. Written as DNA, the CDR3 is TGCAGCGTTAAGGTAGACGGGAGTGGGGAGCAGTTCTTC.

With regard to this clonotype: No conserved phenylalanine or tryptophan is present at the end of the CDR3, so a read error is the likely explanation. This chain connects TRBV6-1 to TRBJ2-7; 8 bases are shared with TRBD1. CDR3 length: 15 amino acids. The germline V gene encodes CDR1 MNHNS and CDR2 SASEGT. The CDR3 coding sequence is TGTGTCAGCAGAAAACAGGGGGATGGGGGATACGAGCAGTACCTC. Encoded protein: CVSRKQGDGGYEQYL.

On this clonotype itself: A much larger clone lies a single base off, so this may be a read error. This chain links TRBV6-5 with TRBJ2-2, with TRBD2 matching 9 bases. Germline CDR1 and CDR2: MNHEY and SVGAGI. The CDR3 contains 18 residues. The CDR3 region has the DNA TGTGCCAGCAATTACTCGCGGGAGGGCCTTGAGTACACCGGGGAGCTGTTTTTT. Protein sequence: CASNYSREGLEYTGELFF.

Remarks on this clonotype: A read error may account for a junction end that differs from germline. The chain recombines TRBV12-3 or TRBV12-4 with TRBJ2-1, with unresolved D. There are 11 residues in the CDR3. CDR3 sequence: CASSCGRTQFF. The CDR3 DNA is TGTGCCAGTAGTTGTGGTAGGACGCAGTTCTTC.

Turning to this clonotype: A much bigger clone sits one base away, suggesting this may be a read error. In DNA, the CDR3 is TGTGCCAGCAGTAGAACAGGGGGCGCGGACAATCAGCCCCAGTATTTT. Translating gives CASSRTGGADNQPQYF. The V gene is TRBV2, the J gene TRBJ1-5; 9 nucleotides align to TRBD1. The tail of the sequence fits TRBJ2-3 better, so the J call may be wrong. The CDR3 is 16 amino acids. CDR1 is SNHLY, CDR2 FYNNEI, per germline.

For this clonotype: A much larger clone lies a single base off, so this may be a read error. The chain combines TRBV6-5 with TRBJ1-2, with D maybe TRBD1 (6 bases). Germline CDR1 reads MNHEY; CDR2 reads SVGAGI. The V end was cut by 2 bases, the J end by 8 bases, with 18 bases between. This CDR3 contains 15 residues. CDR3 DNA sequence: TGTGCCAGCAGTTACCAAGGCGGGGACAAGGGGGGCTACACCTTC. It yields the protein CASSYQGGDKGGYTF.

Of note for this clonotype: An end of the junction does not agree with germline; a read error may underlie this. This chain joins TRBV5-1 and TRBJ2-1; no reliable D call. The CDR3 covers 16 residues. The germline gives CDR1 SGHRS, CDR2 YFSETQ. CDR3 DNA sequence: TGCACCAGCAGCTTCCTCGGTACAGTCGCTTACAATGAGCAGTTCTTC. Translation: CTSSFLGTVAYNEQFF.

The CDR3 here is CNSSGPRGEQYF. CDR3 in DNA: TGTAACAGCAGTGGCCCACGAGGCGAGCAGTACTTC. The V gene is TRBV6-5, the J gene TRBJ2-7, with no clear D. Germline CDR1 is MNHEY and CDR2 is SVGAGI. The CDR3 has 12 residues.

On this clonotype itself: Compared with germline, one end of the junction differs, possibly owing to a read error. The V and J genes are TRBV28 and TRBJ2-7; the D gene is possibly TRBD2 (5 bases). This CDR3 is 13 amino acids long. Germline values: CDR1 MDHEN, CDR2 SYDVKM. CDR3 in amino acids: CTSSLAGVGKQYF. The CDR3 DNA reads TGTACCAGCAGCTTGGCAGGCGTCGGGAAGCAGTACTTC. The full variable domain, completed using reference TRBV28 and TRBJ2-7, is DVKVTQSSRYLVKRTGEKVFLECVQDMDHENMFWYRQDPGLGLRLIYFSYDVKMKEKGDIPEGYSVSREKKERFSLILESASTNQTSMYLCTSSLAGVGKQYFGPGTRLTVT.

Concerning this clonotype: A much bigger clone sits one base away, suggesting this may be a read error. The chain combines TRBV6-5 with TRBJ1-2; D possibly corresponds to TRBD1 (5 bases). This CDR3 region has 13 residues. The germline V gene has CDR1 MNHEY and CDR2 SVGAGI. CDR3 residues: CTSSYGQGRGYTF. CDR3 sequence (DNA): TGTACCAGCAGTTACGGGCAGGGACGTGGCTACACCTTC.

About this clonotype: The conserved phenylalanine or tryptophan is not found at the CDR3 terminus, so this likely reflects a read error. The V call is TRBV29-1, the J call TRBJ2-5; D is uncertain. Per the germline V gene, CDR1 is SQVTM and CDR2 is ANQGSEA. The CDR3 contains 13 residues. The CDR3 DNA sequence: TGCAGAGTTGAACTACCCGCGCAAGAGACCCAGTACCTC. It encodes CRVELPAQETQYL.

With regard to this clonotype: It may be a read error: a sequence one base away is much more abundant. The genes are TRBV5-5 and TRBJ1-1; D might be TRBD1 (6 bases). The length of the CDR3 is 13 residues. Germline V CDR1 and CDR2: SGHKS, YYEKEE (reference sequence). The CDR3 loop reads CASGEEGDTEALF. Written as DNA, the CDR3 is TGTGCCAGCGGGGAGGAGGGGGACACTGAAGCTCTCTTT. Filled out from reference TRBV5-5 and TRBJ1-1, the complete variable domain reads DAGVTQSPTHLIKTRGQQVTLRCSPISGHKSVSWYQQVLGQGPQFIFQYYEKEERGRGNFPDRFSARQFPNYSSELNVNALLLGDSALYLCASGEEGDTEALFGQGTRLTVV.